This TCR beta chain was identified in a study of cytomegalovirus exposure and HLA in healthy donors. About the research overall: A data release that came early held around 85 million unique TCRs from HLA-typed donors.

This clone has just a few counts. Its target is unknown. Regarding donors, all were healthy bone marrow donors. Study-wide points: Later, an analysis showed that TCR beta chains associated with HLA were more clonally expanded than others that were equally common. The productive fraction for most TCR beta V segments was about 87% or about 30% in an earlier analysis.

PCR was performed using 60 Vbeta and 13 Jbeta primers. Libraries were prepared by immunoSEQ multiplex PCR; TCRdb keeps only in-frame clonotypes and omits some of them. This sample has about 130,000 clones, with roughly four fifths found just once. The germline V gene encodes CDR1 SGHNT and CDR2 YYREEE (reference sequence). The CDR3 totals 16 residues. V lost 0 bases, J lost 0 bases, and 5 bases stayed unmatched. The chain uses TRBV5-4 and TRBJ2-5, with 7 bases identical to TRBD2. Sequencing was carried out using PBMCs. This TCR was sampled from a man aged 30-40 years in good health and CMV-seronegative. CDR3 DNA: TGTGCCAGCAGCTTGGCGATGGGGGGGAACCAAGAGACCCAGTACTTC. Its translation is CASSLAMGGNQETQYF.